The entry below gives a single T cell receptor (beta chain) sequence along with its context. The antigen remains unidentified. The data stem from a study of OX40 agonist ivuxolimab in advanced cancers. Study at large: Eligibility admitted prior anti-PD-1, anti-PD-L1 or anti-CTLA-4 therapy; roughly 40% had some. There were three patients with partial responses, one having hepatocellular carcinoma and two cutaneous melanoma.

Findings of the study overall: Among some nonresponders, normalized T-cell clonal expansion was also low. With doses of 0.1 to 3.0 mg/kg, CD4+ and CD8+ blood T cells had undergone clonal expansion by week 6.

Measured with immunoSEQ multiplex PCR; TCRdb has only the in-frame clones, and not every one. The sample holds some 70,000 clones, around 86% seen once. The CDR3 runs 18 residues. J lost 6 bases, V lost 2 bases, and 14 bases had no gene match. The germline CDR1 and CDR2 sequences are LGHNT and FRNRAP. This chain joins TRBV12-5 and TRBJ2-1, with 9 bases matching TRBD2. The sequencing here drew on CD4+ or CD8+ T cells sorted from blood, taken in a trial of the OX40 agonist ivuxolimab. The origin of this receptor is an adult with an advanced solid tumor such as melanoma, head and neck, liver or kidney cancer. CDR3 in amino acids: CASGLRWEAGGRTNEQFF. The CDR3 nucleotides are TGTGCTAGTGGTTTGAGGTGGGAAGCGGGAGGTAGAACCAATGAGCAGTTCTTC.